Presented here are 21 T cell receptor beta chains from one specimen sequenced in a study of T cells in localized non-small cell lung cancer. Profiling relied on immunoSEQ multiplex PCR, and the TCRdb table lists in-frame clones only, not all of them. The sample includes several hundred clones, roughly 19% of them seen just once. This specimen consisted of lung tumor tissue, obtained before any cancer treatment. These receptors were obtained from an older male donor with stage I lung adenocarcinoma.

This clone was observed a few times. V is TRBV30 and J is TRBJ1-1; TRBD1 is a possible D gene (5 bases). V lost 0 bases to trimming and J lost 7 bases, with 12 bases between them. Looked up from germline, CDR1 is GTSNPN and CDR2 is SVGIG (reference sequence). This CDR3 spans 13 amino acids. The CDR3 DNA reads TGTGCCTGGAGTGTAGGGGCGGGAATTGAAGCTTTCTTT. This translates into CAWSVGAGIEAFF.

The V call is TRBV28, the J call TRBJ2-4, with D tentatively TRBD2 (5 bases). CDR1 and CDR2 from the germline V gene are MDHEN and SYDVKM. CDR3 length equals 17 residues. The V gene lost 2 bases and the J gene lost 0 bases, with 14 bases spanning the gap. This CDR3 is CASSLSRRTLAKNIQYF. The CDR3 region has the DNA TGTGCCAGCAGTTTAAGTCGGCGGACTTTAGCCAAAAACATTCAGTACTTC.

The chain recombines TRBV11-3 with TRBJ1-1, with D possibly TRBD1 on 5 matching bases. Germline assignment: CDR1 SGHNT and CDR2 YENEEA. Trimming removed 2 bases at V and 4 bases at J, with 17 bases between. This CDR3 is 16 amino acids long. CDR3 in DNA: TGTGCCAGCAGCTTAAAAGGGACCGGCAGGCCCACTGAAGCTTTCTTT. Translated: CASSLKGTGRPTEAFF. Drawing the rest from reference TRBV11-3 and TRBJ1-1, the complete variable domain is EAGVVQSPRYKIIEKKQPVAFWCNPISGHNTLYWYLQNLGQGPELLIRYENEEAVDDSQLPKDRFSAERLKGVDSTLKIQPAELGDSAVYLCASSLKGTGRPTEAFFGQGTRLTVV.

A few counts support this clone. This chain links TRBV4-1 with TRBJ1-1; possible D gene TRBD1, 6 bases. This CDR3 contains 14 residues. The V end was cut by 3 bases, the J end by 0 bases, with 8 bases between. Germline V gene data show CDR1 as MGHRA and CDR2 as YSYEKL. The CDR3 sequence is CASSHTGLNTEAFF. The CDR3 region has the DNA TGCGCCAGCAGCCATACAGGGTTGAACACTGAAGCTTTCTTT.

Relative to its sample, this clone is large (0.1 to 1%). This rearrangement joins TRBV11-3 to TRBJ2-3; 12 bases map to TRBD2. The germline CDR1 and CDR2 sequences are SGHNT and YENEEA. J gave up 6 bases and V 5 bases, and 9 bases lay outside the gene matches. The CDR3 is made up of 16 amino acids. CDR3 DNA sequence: TGTGCCAGCAGCCCTCTAGCGGGAGGGCCAAGGGATACGCAGTATTTT. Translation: CASSPLAGGPRDTQYF.

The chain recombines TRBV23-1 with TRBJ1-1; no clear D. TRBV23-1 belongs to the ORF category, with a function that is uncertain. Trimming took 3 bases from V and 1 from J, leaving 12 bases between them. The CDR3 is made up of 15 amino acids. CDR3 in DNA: TGCGCCAGCAGTCAGGGTCAGAGATCGAACACTGAAGCTTTCTTT. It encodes CASSQGQRSNTEAFF.

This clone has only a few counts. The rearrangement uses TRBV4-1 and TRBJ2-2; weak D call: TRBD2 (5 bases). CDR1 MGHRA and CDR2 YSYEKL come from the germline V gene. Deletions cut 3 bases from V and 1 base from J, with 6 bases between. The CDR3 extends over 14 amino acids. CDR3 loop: CASSQGENTGELFF. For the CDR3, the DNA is TGCGCCAGCAGCCAGGGAGAGAACACCGGGGAGCTGTTTTTT.

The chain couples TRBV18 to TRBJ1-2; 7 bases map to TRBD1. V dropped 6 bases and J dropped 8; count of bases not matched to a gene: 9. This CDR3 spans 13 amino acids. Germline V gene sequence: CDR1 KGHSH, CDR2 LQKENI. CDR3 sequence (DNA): TGTGCCAGCTCCCCAAAGGGACAGAGCGGCTACACCTTC. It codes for CASSPKGQSGYTF.

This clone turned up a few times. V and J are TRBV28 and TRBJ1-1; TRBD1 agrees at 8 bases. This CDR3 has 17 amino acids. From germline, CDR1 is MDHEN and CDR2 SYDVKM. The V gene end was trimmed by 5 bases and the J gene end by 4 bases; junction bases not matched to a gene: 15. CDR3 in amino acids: CASSAGQGRLKGTEAFF. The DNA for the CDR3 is TGTGCCAGCAGTGCCGGACAGGGAAGGCTAAAGGGCACTGAAGCTTTCTTT.

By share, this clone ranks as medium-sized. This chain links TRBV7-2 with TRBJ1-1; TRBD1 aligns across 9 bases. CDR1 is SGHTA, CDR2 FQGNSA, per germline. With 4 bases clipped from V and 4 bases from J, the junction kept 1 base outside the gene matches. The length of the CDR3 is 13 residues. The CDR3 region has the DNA TGTGCCAGCAGCTCGGACAGGGGCACTGAAGCTTTCTTT. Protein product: CASSSDRGTEAFF.

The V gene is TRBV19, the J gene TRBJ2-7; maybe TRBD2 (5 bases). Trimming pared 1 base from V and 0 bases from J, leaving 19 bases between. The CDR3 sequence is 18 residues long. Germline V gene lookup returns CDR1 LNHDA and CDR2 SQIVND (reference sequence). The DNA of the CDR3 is TGTGCCAGTAGTATAGCAGCGGTCGGGCCTGGAGTCTCCTACGAGCAGTACTTC. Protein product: CASSIAAVGPGVSYEQYF.

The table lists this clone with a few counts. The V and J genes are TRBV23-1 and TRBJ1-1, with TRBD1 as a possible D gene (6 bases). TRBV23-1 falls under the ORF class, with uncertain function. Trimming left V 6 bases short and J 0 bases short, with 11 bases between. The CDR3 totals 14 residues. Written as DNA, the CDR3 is TGCGCCAGCAGCCCCCGACAGGTGAACACTGAAGCTTTCTTT. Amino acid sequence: CASSPRQVNTEAFF.

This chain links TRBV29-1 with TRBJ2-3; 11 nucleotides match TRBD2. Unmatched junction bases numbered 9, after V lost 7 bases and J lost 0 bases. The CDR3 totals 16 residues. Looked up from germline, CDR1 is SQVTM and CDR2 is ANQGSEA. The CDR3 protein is CSARTTSGTSTDTQYF. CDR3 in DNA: TGCAGCGCCCGAACGACTAGCGGGACTAGCACAGATACGCAGTATTTT.

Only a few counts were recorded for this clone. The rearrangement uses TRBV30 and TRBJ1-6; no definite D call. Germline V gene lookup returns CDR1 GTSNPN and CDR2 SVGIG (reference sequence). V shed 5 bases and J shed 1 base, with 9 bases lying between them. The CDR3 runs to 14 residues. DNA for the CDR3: TGTGCCTGGGCCGCGGGGTCCTATAATTCACCCCTCCACTTT. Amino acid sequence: CAWAAGSYNSPLHF.

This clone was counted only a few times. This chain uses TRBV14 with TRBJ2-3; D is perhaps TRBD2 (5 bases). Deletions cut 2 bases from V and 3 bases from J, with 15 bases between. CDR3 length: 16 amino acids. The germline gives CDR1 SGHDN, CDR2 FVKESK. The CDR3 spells CASSQNSRSVTDTQYF. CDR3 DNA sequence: TGTGCCAGCAGCCAAAACTCTCGTAGCGTGACAGATACGCAGTATTTT.

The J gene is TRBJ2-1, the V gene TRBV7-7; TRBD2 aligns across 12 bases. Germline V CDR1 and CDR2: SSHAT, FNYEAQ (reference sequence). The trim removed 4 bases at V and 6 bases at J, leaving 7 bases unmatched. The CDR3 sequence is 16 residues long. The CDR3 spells CASSSTSGSSINEQFF. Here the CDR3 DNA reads TGTGCCAGCAGCTCGACTAGCGGGAGTTCAATCAATGAGCAGTTCTTC.

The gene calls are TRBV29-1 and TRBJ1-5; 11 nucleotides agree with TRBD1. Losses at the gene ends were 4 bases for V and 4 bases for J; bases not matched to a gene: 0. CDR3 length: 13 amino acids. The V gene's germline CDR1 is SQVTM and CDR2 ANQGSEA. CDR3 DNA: TGCAGCGTTGGGGACAGGGGGAATCAGCCCCAGCATTTT. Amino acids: CSVGDRGNQPQHF.

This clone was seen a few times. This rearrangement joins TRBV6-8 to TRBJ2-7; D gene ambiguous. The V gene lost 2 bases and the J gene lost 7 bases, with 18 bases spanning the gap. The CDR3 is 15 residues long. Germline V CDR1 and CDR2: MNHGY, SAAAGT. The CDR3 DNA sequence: TGTGCCAGCAGTTACGGAGAACTATCCGTGAGGGAGCAGTACTTC. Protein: CASSYGELSVREQYF.

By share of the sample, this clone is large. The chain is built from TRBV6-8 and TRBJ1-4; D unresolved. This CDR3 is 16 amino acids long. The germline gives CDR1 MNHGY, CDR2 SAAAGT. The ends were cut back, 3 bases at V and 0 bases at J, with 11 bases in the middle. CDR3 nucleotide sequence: TGTGCCAGCAGTTATAGGAAGACTGCAACTAATGAAAAACTGTTTTTT. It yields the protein CASSYRKTATNEKLFF.

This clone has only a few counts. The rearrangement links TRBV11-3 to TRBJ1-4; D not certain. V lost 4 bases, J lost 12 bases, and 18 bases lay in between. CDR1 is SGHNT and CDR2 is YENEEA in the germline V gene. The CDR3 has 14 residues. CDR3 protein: CASSSDFSRRELFF. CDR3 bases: TGTGCCAGCAGCTCTGATTTCTCCCGTCGTGAACTGTTTTTT.

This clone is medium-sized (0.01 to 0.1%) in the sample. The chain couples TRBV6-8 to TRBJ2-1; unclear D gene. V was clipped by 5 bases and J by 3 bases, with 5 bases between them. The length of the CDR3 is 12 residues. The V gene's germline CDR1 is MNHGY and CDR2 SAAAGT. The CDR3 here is CASSPNYNEQFF. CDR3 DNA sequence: TGTGCCAGCAGTCCAAACTACAATGAGCAGTTCTTC.